The TCR beta chain described here comes from a study of identical twins. Study-wide results and caveats: Zero-insertion analyses might be partly confounded by invariant T cells like MAIT and iNKT. With beta out-of-frame sequences, excess sharing by twins was weaker.

TCRdb re-called the 5' RACE reads with MiXCR, one entry per CDR3 protein. The sample includes fewer than 500,000 distinct CDR3 sequences, around an eighth of them seen just once. The donors were all healthy and Caucasian. With respect to this clonotype: No antigen is known for it.

The same specimen was also included in a second study, on yellow fever vaccine responses in identical twins. In that study: It has been reported that, in twins, the vaccine T cell response seemed partly convergent and partly personalized.

The TCR originated in a young woman in good health. The sequenced material came from CD4+ T cells sorted from blood.

CDR3 coding DNA: TGCGCCAGCAGCTTGGTTGGGGATGGCTCACCCCTCCACTTT. It translates to CASSLVGDGSPLHF. The chain links TRBV5-1 to TRBJ1-6, with D hard to call. This CDR3 comprises 14 residues. CDR1 and CDR2 (germline): SGHRS, YFSETQ. Trimming took off 0 bases at V and 10 bases at J, with 11 bases between the two ends.